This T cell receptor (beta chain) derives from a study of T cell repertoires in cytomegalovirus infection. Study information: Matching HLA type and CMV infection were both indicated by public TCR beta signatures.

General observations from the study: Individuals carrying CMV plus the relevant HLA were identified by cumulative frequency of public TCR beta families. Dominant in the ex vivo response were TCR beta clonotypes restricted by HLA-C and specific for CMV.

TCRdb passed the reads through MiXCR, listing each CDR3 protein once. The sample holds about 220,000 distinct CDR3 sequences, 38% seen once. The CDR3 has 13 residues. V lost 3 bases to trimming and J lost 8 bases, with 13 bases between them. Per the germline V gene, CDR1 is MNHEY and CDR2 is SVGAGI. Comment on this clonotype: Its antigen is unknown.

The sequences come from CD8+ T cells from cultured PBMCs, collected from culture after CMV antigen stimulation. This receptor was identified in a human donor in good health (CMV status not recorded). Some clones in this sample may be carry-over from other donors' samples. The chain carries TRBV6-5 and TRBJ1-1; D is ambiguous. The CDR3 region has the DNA TGTGCCAGCAGTTATTCAAACACGATCGAAGCTTTCTTT. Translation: CASSYSNTIEAFF.